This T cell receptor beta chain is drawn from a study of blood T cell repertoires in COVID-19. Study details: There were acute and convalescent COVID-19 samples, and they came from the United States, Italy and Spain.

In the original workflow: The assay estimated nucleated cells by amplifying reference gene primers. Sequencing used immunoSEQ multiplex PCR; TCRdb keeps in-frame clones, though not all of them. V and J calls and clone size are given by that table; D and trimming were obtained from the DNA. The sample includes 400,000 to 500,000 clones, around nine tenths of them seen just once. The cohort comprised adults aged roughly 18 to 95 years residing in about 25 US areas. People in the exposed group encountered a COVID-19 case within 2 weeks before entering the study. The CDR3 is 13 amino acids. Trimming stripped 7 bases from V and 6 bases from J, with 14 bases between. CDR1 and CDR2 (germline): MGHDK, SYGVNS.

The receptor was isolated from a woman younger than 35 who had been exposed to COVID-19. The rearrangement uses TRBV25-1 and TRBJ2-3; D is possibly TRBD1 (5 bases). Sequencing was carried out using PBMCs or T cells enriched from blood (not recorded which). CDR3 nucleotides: TGTGCCAGCAACCAGGGATTTGAGGATACGCAGTATTTT. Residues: CASNQGFEDTQYF.